This is a list of T cell receptor beta chains from one sample in a study of CD8 T cells in ankylosing spondylitis. TCRdb used MiXCR to reprocess the 5' RACE reads, holding one entry per CDR3 protein. Of 250,000 or so distinct CDR3 sequences in the sample, about 10% are singletons; the top ten hold roughly 6.8%. The specimen was blood, either unsorted or a sorted T cell fraction (not recorded which). These TCRs come from a male donor with ankylosing spondylitis or in good health (not recorded which). Each CDR3 is given without its conserved first and last residue. Part of the rows lack a size; the others show once, few, many or a class for expanded clones.

NA	TRBV2	TRBJ2-3	ASSELRVDTQY
few	TRBV7-2	TRBJ2-7	ASSLGLAGIEQY
many	TRBV5-1	TRBJ2-1	ASSLVLGAEQF
many	TRBV5-1	TRBJ2-3	ASSLGTSGTADTQY
NA	TRBV27	TRBJ2-2	ASSLGREKVGELF
many	TRBV10-3	TRBJ2-3	AISERGEDPDTQY
many	TRBV5-4	TRBJ2-7	ASSLEARHLSEY
many	TRBV20-1	TRBJ2-1	SAVLAGGYNEQF
many	TRBV6-1	TRBJ1-1	ASSPKGVNTEAF
many	TRBV20-1	TRBJ2-7	SALGLGPGWGNEQY
many	TRBV15	TRBJ2-2	ATSKFGGANTGELF
many	TRBV5-1	TRBJ2-1	ASSFYGQGRDEQF
few	TRBV28	TRBJ2-1	ASSTGTGGYSYNEQF
many	TRBV24-1	TRBJ2-5	ATSGRFQQETQY
few	TRBV4-1	TRBJ1-5	ASSVGWQDESPQH
NA	TRBV12-3/TRBV12-4	TRBJ2-2	ASSPMTGELF
few	TRBV7-8	TRBJ2-3	ASSLEPSRSTDTQY
many	TRBV6-5	TRBJ2-1	ASSYSADHNEQF
NA	TRBV20-1	TRBJ2-3	SAASGLTDTQY
few	TRBV7-9	TRBJ2-5	ASSRLIETQY
NA	TRBV28	TRBJ2-7	ASSPRRAYSYEQY
NA	TRBV5-1	TRBJ2-1	ASSLAAPQTGPF
NA	TRBV12-3/TRBV12-4	TRBJ2-7	ASRRTSGGPEQY
many	TRBV7-8	TRBJ2-2	ASSPGTSGRGGELF
NA	TRBV10-1	TRBJ2-7	ASSDRTGFYEQY
few	TRBV12-3/TRBV12-4	TRBJ2-7	ASRLGLAGAYEQY
many	TRBV12-3/TRBV12-4	TRBJ2-6	ASSPLVGGANVLT
many	TRBV20-1	TRBJ1-1	SASERDTEAF
few	TRBV14	TRBJ2-5	ASSPMAQEETQY
NA	TRBV12-3/TRBV12-4	TRBJ1-2	ASSYTGRHYGYT
many	TRBV27	TRBJ2-7	ASSLQGVVQY
NA	TRBV7-8	TRBJ2-1	ASSLGGGRAPSSYNEQF
many	TRBV28	TRBJ1-5	ASSLQGNSNQPQH
few	TRBV2	TRBJ2-7	ASSELTQGTYEQY
many	TRBV15	TRBJ2-3	ATSREVRSSTDTQY
few	TRBV18	TRBJ2-3	ASSPQRADTQY
NA	TRBV10-3	TRBJ2-3	AISNPGAAVDTQY
many	TRBV20-1	TRBJ1-4	SARGRVGEKLF
many	TRBV5-1	TRBJ2-3	ASSLAGEPTDTQY
many	TRBV20-1	TRBJ2-1	SARRLARNNEQF
many	TRBV20-1	TRBJ2-2	SARDHKNTGELF
many	TRBV20-1	TRBJ2-7	SAPGELGGDEQY
NA	TRBV29-1	TRBJ2-5	SFERLGKTQY
many	TRBV5-1	TRBJ2-1	ASSLAGGSGNNEQF
many	TRBV5-6	TRBJ1-5	ASSLLGQPQH
many	TRBV6-8	TRBJ2-7	ASSYLREFSFGQY
few	TRBV28	TRBJ2-7	ASSLIAGPSYEQY
few	TRBV10-3	TRBJ2-1	AISDDRTFYNEQF